The rows below give T cell receptor beta chains drawn from one sample of a study of blood T cell repertoires in COVID-19. TCRdb's copy holds only in-frame clones and misses some; the assay was immunoSEQ multiplex PCR. Among hundreds of thousands of clones listed, approximately 84% were seen once. Material for sequencing was peripheral blood. The origin of the receptors is a woman of 80 years or more with acute or convalescent COVID-19. CDR3s include the opening cysteine and the closing phenylalanine or tryptophan. The order of the fields is V gene, D gene, J gene, clone size, CDR3 protein, CDR3 DNA. The D gene is left open where the match is weak. Rows may omit the clone size; those that give it use once, few, many or a size class.

v_call: TRBV7-3; d_call: -; j_call: TRBJ2-2; clone_size: -; cdr3_aa: CASSSRPPQDINTGELFF; cdr3_nt: TGTGCCAGCAGCTCTCGTCCGCCTCAGGATATCAACACCGGGGAGCTGTTTTTT
v_call: TRBV2; d_call: -; j_call: TRBJ2-7; clone_size: -; cdr3_aa: CASSEKQVSYEQYF; cdr3_nt: TGTGCCAGCAGTGAGAAACAGGTCTCCTACGAGCAGTACTTC
v_call: TRBV14; d_call: TRBD1; j_call: TRBJ1-1; clone_size: -; cdr3_aa: CASSQYPQGAAFF; cdr3_nt: TGTGCCAGCAGCCAATATCCCCAGGGGGCAGCTTTCTTT
v_call: TRBV27; d_call: -; j_call: TRBJ2-1; clone_size: many; cdr3_aa: CASSPPQYNEQFF; cdr3_nt: TGTGCCAGCAGTCCCCCCCAATACAATGAGCAGTTCTTC
v_call: TRBV4-3; d_call: -; j_call: TRBJ1-4; clone_size: -; cdr3_aa: CASSQQNRRVYEKLFF; cdr3_nt: TGCGCCAGCAGCCAACAGAACAGGAGGGTTTATGAAAAACTGTTTTTT
v_call: TRBV21-1; d_call: -; j_call: TRBJ1-6; clone_size: once; cdr3_aa: CASSLRGRTLHF; cdr3_nt: TGTGCCAGCAGCCTCCGGGGGAGGACCCTCCACTTT
v_call: TRBV10-3; d_call: TRBD2; j_call: TRBJ2-1; clone_size: -; cdr3_aa: CATVAGLYNEQFF; cdr3_nt: TGTGCCACCGTAGCGGGACTATACAATGAGCAGTTCTTC
v_call: TRBV28; d_call: -; j_call: TRBJ1-1; clone_size: -; cdr3_aa: CASSVQGSWNTEAFF; cdr3_nt: TGTGCCAGCAGCGTACAGGGTTCTTGGAACACTGAAGCTTTCTTT
v_call: TRBV5-6; d_call: -; j_call: TRBJ1-6; clone_size: -; cdr3_aa: CASSLGQADSSPLHF; cdr3_nt: TGTGCCAGCAGCTTGGGACAGGCAGACAGTTCACCCCTCCACTTT
v_call: TRBV7-9; d_call: TRBD1; j_call: TRBJ2-5; clone_size: -; cdr3_aa: CASSLALAGGETQYF; cdr3_nt: TGTGCCAGCAGCTTAGCGCTGGCAGGGGGAGAGACCCAGTACTTC
v_call: TRBV5-1; d_call: -; j_call: TRBJ2-7; clone_size: -; cdr3_aa: CASSGDRGEQYF; cdr3_nt: TGCGCCAGCAGCGGGGATCGAGGGGAGCAGTACTTC
v_call: TRBV5-1; d_call: TRBD2; j_call: TRBJ2-5; clone_size: -; cdr3_aa: CASSLATWAGRVQETQYF; cdr3_nt: TGCGCCAGCAGCTTGGCCACCTGGGCGGGGAGGGTCCAAGAGACCCAGTACTTC
v_call: TRBV6-5; d_call: TRBD1; j_call: TRBJ1-1; clone_size: -; cdr3_aa: CASSWGQGFGAFF; cdr3_nt: TGTGCCAGCAGTTGGGGACAGGGTTTCGGAGCTTTCTTT
v_call: TRBV2; d_call: TRBD2; j_call: TRBJ2-1; clone_size: -; cdr3_aa: CASSLGEGHYNEQFF; cdr3_nt: TGTGCCAGCAGCCTCGGGGAGGGCCATTACAATGAGCAGTTCTTC
v_call: TRBV4-2; d_call: -; j_call: TRBJ2-1; clone_size: -; cdr3_aa: CASSRRGELMNEQFF; cdr3_nt: TGTGCCAGCAGCCGCCGCGGGGAATTGATGAATGAGCAGTTCTTC
v_call: TRBV18; d_call: -; j_call: TRBJ1-6; clone_size: -; cdr3_aa: CASSPITGQGYNSPLHF; cdr3_nt: TGTGCCAGCTCACCAATTACAGGTCAAGGATATAATTCACCCCTCCACTTT
v_call: TRBV6-5; d_call: TRBD2; j_call: TRBJ2-7; clone_size: -; cdr3_aa: CASSYRTSGSNEQYF; cdr3_nt: TGTGCCAGCAGTTACCGGACTAGCGGGAGTAATGAGCAGTACTTC
v_call: TRBV7-3; d_call: -; j_call: TRBJ2-7; clone_size: few; cdr3_aa: CASSLNFQYEQYF; cdr3_nt: TGTGCCAGCAGCTTAAATTTTCAGTACGAGCAGTACTTC
v_call: TRBV5-6; d_call: TRBD1; j_call: TRBJ2-7; clone_size: -; cdr3_aa: CASSLAGQGAYEQYF; cdr3_nt: TGTGCCAGCAGCTTGGCCGGGCAGGGGGCTTACGAGCAGTACTTC
v_call: TRBV12-5; d_call: -; j_call: TRBJ2-5; clone_size: once; cdr3_aa: CASGQGGQETQYF; cdr3_nt: TGTGCTAGTGGACAGGGGGGGCAAGAGACCCAGTACTTC
v_call: TRBV10-3; d_call: -; j_call: TRBJ1-1; clone_size: -; cdr3_aa: CAISDTANTEAFF; cdr3_nt: TGTGCCATCAGTGACACAGCGAACACTGAAGCTTTCTTT
v_call: TRBV6-2/TRBV6-3; d_call: TRBD1; j_call: TRBJ2-2; clone_size: -; cdr3_aa: CASSYLRTGGRTGELFF; cdr3_nt: TGTGCCAGCAGTTATCTCAGGACAGGAGGTCGCACCGGGGAGCTGTTTTTT
v_call: TRBV3-1/TRBV3-2; d_call: TRBD2; j_call: TRBJ2-1; clone_size: -; cdr3_aa: CASSGGLAGLNEQFF; cdr3_nt: TGTGCCAGCAGCGGGGGACTAGCGGGTCTCAATGAGCAGTTCTTC
v_call: TRBV5-6; d_call: -; j_call: TRBJ2-3; clone_size: -; cdr3_aa: CASSRGGSTDTQYF; cdr3_nt: TGTGCCAGCAGCCGAGGGGGAAGCACAGATACGCAGTATTTT
v_call: TRBV5-1; d_call: TRBD2; j_call: TRBJ2-2; clone_size: once; cdr3_aa: CASSLTTSGGSGELFF; cdr3_nt: TGCGCCAGCAGCCTAACGACTAGCGGGGGTTCCGGGGAGCTGTTTTTT
v_call: TRBV29-1; d_call: TRBD1; j_call: TRBJ1-1; clone_size: -; cdr3_aa: CSVPGQVNTEAFF; cdr3_nt: TGCAGCGTGCCGGGACAGGTGAACACTGAAGCTTTCTTT
v_call: TRBV4-2; d_call: TRBD1; j_call: TRBJ1-4; clone_size: few; cdr3_aa: CASSPGQGTTNEKLFF; cdr3_nt: TGTGCCAGCAGCCCTGGACAGGGCACAACTAATGAAAAACTGTTTTTT
v_call: TRBV15; d_call: -; j_call: TRBJ2-1; clone_size: -; cdr3_aa: CATSRDSLPETSIPIYNEQFF; cdr3_nt: TGTGCCACCAGCAGGGACTCACTACCGGAGACCAGCATACCTATCTACAATGAGCAGTTCTTC
v_call: TRBV7-2; d_call: -; j_call: TRBJ2-2; clone_size: few; cdr3_aa: CASSLAFRGAGELFF; cdr3_nt: TGTGCCAGCAGCTTAGCTTTTAGGGGCGCCGGGGAGCTGTTTTTT
v_call: TRBV6-5; d_call: -; j_call: TRBJ2-3; clone_size: -; cdr3_aa: CASSWGGAKDTQYF; cdr3_nt: TGTGCCAGCAGTTGGGGGGGGGCAAAAGATACGCAGTATTTT
v_call: TRBV4-2; d_call: TRBD1; j_call: TRBJ2-7; clone_size: few; cdr3_aa: CASSQGDRVYEQYF; cdr3_nt: TGTGCCAGCAGCCAGGGGGACAGGGTCTACGAGCAGTACTTC
v_call: TRBV19; d_call: -; j_call: TRBJ1-2; clone_size: once; cdr3_aa: CASRPTGGKGSYTF; cdr3_nt: TGTGCCAGTCGACCTACGGGGGGGAAGGGAAGCTACACCTTC
v_call: TRBV4-3; d_call: -; j_call: TRBJ1-3; clone_size: -; cdr3_aa: CASSQDNRFSGNTIYF; cdr3_nt: TGCGCCAGCAGCCAAGATAATAGATTCTCTGGAAACACCATATATTTT
v_call: TRBV27; d_call: -; j_call: TRBJ2-2; clone_size: once; cdr3_aa: CASSPDRNTGELFF; cdr3_nt: TGTGCCAGCAGTCCGGACAGGAACACCGGGGAGCTGTTTTTT
v_call: TRBV7-2; d_call: -; j_call: TRBJ2-4; clone_size: once; cdr3_aa: CASSSTPPGDIQYF; cdr3_nt: TGTGCCAGCAGCTCCACACCGCCCGGGGACATTCAGTACTTC
v_call: TRBV6-1; d_call: TRBD1; j_call: TRBJ2-1; clone_size: once; cdr3_aa: CASSEWGSGQGSNEQFF; cdr3_nt: TGTGCCAGCAGTGAATGGGGGTCGGGACAGGGTTCAAATGAGCAGTTCTTC
v_call: TRBV5-4; d_call: -; j_call: TRBJ2-7; clone_size: -; cdr3_aa: CASSQGQSPYEQYF; cdr3_nt: TGTGCCAGCAGCCAGGGTCAATCCCCTTACGAGCAGTACTTC
v_call: TRBV6-2/TRBV6-3; d_call: TRBD2; j_call: TRBJ2-3; clone_size: -; cdr3_aa: CASSGGLAGGTDTQYF; cdr3_nt: TGTGCCAGCAGTGGAGGACTAGCGGGGGGAACAGATACGCAGTATTTT
v_call: TRBV7-2; d_call: TRBD2; j_call: TRBJ2-7; clone_size: few; cdr3_aa: CASSLGSGGLYEQYF; cdr3_nt: TGTGCCAGCAGCTTAGGATCGGGAGGGCTCTACGAGCAGTACTTC
v_call: TRBV19; d_call: TRBD1; j_call: TRBJ1-3; clone_size: -; cdr3_aa: CASAFSGTGASSGNTIYF; cdr3_nt: TGTGCCAGTGCCTTTTCCGGGACAGGGGCGAGCTCTGGAAACACCATATATTTT
v_call: TRBV6-5; d_call: -; j_call: TRBJ1-1; clone_size: -; cdr3_aa: CASPRTVNTEAFF; cdr3_nt: TGTGCCAGCCCGAGGACAGTCAACACTGAAGCTTTCTTT
v_call: TRBV6-5; d_call: -; j_call: TRBJ2-7; clone_size: -; cdr3_aa: CASSPRDTGFYEQYF; cdr3_nt: TGTGCCAGCAGTCCTCGGGACACTGGATTCTACGAGCAGTACTTC